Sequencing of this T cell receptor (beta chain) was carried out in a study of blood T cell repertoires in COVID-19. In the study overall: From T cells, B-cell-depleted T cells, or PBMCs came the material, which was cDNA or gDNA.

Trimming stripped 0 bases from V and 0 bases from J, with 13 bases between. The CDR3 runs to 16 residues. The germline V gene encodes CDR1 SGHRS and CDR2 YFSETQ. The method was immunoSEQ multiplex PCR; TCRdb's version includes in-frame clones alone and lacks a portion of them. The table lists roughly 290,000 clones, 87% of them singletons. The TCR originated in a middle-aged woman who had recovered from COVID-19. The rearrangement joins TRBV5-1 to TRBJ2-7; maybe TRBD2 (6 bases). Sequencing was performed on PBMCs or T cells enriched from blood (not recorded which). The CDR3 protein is CASSLVGGRSSYEQYF. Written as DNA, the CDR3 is TGCGCCAGCAGCTTGGTGGGAGGCCGCAGCTCCTACGAGCAGTACTTC.